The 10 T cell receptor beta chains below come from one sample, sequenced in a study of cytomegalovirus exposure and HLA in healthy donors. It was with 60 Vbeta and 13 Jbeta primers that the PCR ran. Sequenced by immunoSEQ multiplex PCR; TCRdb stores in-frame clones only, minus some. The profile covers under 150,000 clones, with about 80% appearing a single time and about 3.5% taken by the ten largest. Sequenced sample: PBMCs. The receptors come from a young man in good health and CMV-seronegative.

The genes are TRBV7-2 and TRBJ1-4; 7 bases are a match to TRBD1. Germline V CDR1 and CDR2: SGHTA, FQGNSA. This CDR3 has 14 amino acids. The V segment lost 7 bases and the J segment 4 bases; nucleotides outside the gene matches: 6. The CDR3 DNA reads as TGTGCCAGCACCAGGGGGAGCTTTAATGAAAAACTGTTTTTT. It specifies CASTRGSFNEKLFF.

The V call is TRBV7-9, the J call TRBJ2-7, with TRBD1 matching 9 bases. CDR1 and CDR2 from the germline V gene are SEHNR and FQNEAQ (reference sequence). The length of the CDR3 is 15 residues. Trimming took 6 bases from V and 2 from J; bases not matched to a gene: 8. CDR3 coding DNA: TGTGCCAGCAGTTCTGGACAGGGGAGGCCCTACGAGCAGTACTTC. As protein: CASSSGQGRPYEQYF.

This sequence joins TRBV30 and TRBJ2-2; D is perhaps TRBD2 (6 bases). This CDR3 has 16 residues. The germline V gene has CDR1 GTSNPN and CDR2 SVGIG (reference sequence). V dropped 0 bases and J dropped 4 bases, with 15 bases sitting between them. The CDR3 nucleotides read TGTGCCTGGAGTGTACAACCGGGACTCATCACCGGGGAGCTGTTTTTT. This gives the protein CAWSVQPGLITGELFF.

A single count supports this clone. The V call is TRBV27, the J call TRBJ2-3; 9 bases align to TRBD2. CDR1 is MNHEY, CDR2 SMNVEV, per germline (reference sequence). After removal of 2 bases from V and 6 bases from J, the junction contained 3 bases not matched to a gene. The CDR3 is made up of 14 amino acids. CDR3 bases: TGTGCCAGCAGTTTAAGGAGCGGGGGGGATACGCAGTATTTT. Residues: CASSLRSGGDTQYF.

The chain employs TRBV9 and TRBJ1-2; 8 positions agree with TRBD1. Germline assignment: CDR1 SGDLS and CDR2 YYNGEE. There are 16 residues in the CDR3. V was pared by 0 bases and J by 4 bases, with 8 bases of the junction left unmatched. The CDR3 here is CASSVGETGDFYGYTF. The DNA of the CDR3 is TGTGCCAGCAGCGTAGGAGAGACAGGGGATTTCTATGGCTACACCTTC.

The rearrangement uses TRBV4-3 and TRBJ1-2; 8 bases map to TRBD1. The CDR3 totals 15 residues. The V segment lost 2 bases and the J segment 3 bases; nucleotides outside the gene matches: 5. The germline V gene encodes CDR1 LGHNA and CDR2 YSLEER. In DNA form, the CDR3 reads TGCGCCAGCAGCCAATTACAGGGGGTCGACTATGGCTACACCTTC. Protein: CASSQLQGVDYGYTF.

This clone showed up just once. The DNA of the CDR3 is TGTGCCAGCAGCTCAGGGACAGGGGTGGCAACTGAAGCTTTCTTT. Its protein is CASSSGTGVATEAFF. The J gene is TRBJ1-1, the V gene TRBV7-9, with 10 nucleotides matching TRBD1. This CDR3 contains 15 residues. J was trimmed by 5 bases and V by 4 bases; bases with no gene match: 7. Germline CDR1 is SEHNR and CDR2 is FQNEAQ (reference sequence).

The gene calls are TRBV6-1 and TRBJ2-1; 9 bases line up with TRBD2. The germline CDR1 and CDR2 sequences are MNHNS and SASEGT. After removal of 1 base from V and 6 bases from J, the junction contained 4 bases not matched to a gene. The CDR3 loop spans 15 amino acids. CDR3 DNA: TGTGCCAGCAGTGAAGGGGGACTAGCAGGCAATGAGCAGTTCTTC. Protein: CASSEGGLAGNEQFF.

The CDR3 region has the DNA TGTGCCAGCAGTATCGGGAGTAACGTTCGTACCTACTATGGCTACACCTTC. Translation gives CASSIGSNVRTYYGYTF. The V call is TRBV5-5, the J call TRBJ1-2; D unclear. This CDR3 has 17 residues. CDR1 SGHKS and CDR2 YYEKEE come from the germline V gene (reference sequence). V was clipped by 5 bases and J by 3 bases, with 23 bases between them.

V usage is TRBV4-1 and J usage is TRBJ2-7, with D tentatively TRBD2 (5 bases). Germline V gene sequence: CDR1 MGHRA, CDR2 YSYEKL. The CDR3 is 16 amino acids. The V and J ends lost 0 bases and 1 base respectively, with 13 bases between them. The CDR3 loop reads CASSQDFSEPSYEQYF. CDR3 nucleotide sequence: TGCGCCAGCAGCCAAGACTTTAGCGAACCTTCCTACGAGCAGTACTTC.